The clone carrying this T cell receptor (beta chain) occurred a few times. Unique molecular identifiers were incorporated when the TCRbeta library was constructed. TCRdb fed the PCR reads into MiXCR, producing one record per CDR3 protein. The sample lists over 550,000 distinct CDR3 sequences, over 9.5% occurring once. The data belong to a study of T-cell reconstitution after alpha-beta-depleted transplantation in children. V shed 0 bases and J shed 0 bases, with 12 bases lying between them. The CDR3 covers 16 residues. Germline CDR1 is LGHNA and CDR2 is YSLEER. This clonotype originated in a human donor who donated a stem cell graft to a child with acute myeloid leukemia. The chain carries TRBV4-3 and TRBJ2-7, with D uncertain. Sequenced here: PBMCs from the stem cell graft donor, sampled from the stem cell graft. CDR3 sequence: CASSQDGPPSSYEQYF. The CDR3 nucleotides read TGCGCCAGCAGCCAAGATGGACCCCCGAGCTCCTACGAGCAGTACTTC.